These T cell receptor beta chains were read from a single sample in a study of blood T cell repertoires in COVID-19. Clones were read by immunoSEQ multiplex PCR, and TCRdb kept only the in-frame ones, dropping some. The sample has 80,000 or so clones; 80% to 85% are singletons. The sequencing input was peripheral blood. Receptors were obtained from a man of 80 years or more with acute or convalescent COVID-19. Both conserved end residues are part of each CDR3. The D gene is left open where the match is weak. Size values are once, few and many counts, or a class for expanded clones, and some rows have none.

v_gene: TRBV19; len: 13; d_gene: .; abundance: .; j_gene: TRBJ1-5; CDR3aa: CASSISGNQPQHF; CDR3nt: TGTGCCAGTAGTATTTCCGGGAATCAGCCCCAGCATTTT
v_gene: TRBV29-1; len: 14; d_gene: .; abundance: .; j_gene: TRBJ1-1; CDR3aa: CSVDGEAGDTEAFF; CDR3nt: TGCAGCGTTGATGGTGAGGCGGGGGACACTGAAGCTTTCTTT
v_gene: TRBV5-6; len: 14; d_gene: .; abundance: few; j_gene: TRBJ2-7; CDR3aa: CASSLVYSPYEQYF; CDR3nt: TGTGCCAGCAGCTTGGTGTACTCCCCCTACGAGCAGTACTTC
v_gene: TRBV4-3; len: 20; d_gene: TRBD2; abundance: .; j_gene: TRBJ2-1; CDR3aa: CASSQDWVAGGLSSYNEQFF; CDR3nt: TGCGCCAGCAGCCAAGACTGGGTAGCGGGAGGACTAAGCTCCTACAATGAGCAGTTCTTC
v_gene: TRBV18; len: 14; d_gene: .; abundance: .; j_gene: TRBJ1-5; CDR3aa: CASSQGFSNQPQHF; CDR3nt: TGTGCCAGCTCCCAGGGCTTTAGCAATCAGCCCCAGCATTTT
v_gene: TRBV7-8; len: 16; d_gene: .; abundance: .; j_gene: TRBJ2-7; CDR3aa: CASSLGAARVPYEQYF; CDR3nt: TGTGCCAGCAGCTTAGGGGCGGCGCGGGTCCCCTACGAGCAGTACTTC
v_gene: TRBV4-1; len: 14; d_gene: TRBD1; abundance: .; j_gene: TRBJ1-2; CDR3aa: CASRLTGVAGGYTF; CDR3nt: TGCGCCAGCAGGTTGACAGGGGTTGCAGGAGGCTACACCTTC
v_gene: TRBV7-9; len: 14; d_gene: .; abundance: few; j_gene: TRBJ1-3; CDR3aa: CASSLSGTGNTIYF; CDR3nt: TGTGCCAGCAGCTTATCGGGAACCGGAAACACCATATATTTT
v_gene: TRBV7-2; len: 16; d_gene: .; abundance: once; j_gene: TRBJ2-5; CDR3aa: CASSPEPGRRQETQYF; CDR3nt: TGTGCCAGCAGCCCGGAACCGGGTCGACGCCAAGAGACCCAGTACTTC
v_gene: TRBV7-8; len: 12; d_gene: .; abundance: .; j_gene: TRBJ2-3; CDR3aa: CASSLSSDTQYF; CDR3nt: TGTGCCAGCAGCTTATCGTCAGATACGCAGTATTTT
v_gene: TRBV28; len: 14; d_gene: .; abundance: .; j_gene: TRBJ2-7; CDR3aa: CASSFGQGLYEQYF; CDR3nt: TGTGCCAGCAGTTTCGGGCAGGGCCTCTACGAGCAGTACTTC
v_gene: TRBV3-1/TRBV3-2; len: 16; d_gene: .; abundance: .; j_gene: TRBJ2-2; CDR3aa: CASSRTPGRVTGELFF; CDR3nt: TGTGCCAGCAGCCGAACCCCCGGCAGGGTAACCGGGGAGCTGTTTTTT
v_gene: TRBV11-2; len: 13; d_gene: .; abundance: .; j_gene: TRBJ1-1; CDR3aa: CASSRGRNTEAFF; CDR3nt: TGTGCCAGCAGCCGAGGGAGGAACACTGAAGCTTTCTTT
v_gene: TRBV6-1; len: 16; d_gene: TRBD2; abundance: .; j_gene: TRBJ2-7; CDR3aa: CASSEEAGGFSYEQYF; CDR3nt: TGTGCCAGCAGTGAAGAAGCGGGAGGGTTCTCCTACGAGCAGTACTTC
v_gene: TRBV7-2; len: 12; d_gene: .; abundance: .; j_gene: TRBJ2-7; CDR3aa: CASSLLLREQYF; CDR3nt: TGTGCCAGCAGCCTCCTCCTTCGGGAGCAGTACTTC
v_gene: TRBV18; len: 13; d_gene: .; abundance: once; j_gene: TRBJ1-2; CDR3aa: CASSPDRREGYTF; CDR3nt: TGTGCCAGCTCACCGGACCGGCGGGAAGGCTACACCTTC
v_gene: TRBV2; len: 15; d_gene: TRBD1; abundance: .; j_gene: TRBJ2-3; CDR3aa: CASRGQGLNTDTQYF; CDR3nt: TGTGCCAGCAGGGGACAGGGTCTAAACACAGATACGCAGTATTTT
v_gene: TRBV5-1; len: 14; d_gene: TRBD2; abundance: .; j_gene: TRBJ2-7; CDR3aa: CASSVGGLAGVSYF; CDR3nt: TGCGCCAGCTCAGTAGGGGGACTAGCGGGAGTCTCCTACTTC
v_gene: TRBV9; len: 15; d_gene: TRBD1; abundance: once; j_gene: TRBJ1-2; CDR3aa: CASSAEDRGREGYTF; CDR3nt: TGTGCCAGCAGCGCGGAGGACAGGGGGCGAGAAGGCTACACCTTC
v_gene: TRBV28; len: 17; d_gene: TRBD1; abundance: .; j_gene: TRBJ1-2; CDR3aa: CASSLSTGVHSNYGYTF; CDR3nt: TGTGCCAGCAGTTTATCGACAGGGGTACATTCTAACTATGGCTACACCTTC
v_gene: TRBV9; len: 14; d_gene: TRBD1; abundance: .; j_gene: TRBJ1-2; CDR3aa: CASSGTGVSYGYTF; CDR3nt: TGTGCCAGCAGCGGGACAGGGGTCTCCTATGGCTACACCTTC
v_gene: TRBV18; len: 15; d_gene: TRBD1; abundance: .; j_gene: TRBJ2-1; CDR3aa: CASSPGTGRLDEQFF; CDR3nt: TGTGCCAGCTCACCAGGGACAGGGCGGTTGGATGAGCAGTTCTTC
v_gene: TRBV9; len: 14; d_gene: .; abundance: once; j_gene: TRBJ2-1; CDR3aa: CASSVRDFYNEQFF; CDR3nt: TGTGCCAGCAGCGTGCGGGACTTTTACAATGAGCAGTTCTTC
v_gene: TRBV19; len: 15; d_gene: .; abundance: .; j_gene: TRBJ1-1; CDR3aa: CASSGGDGGRTEAFF; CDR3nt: TGTGCCAGTAGTGGGGGGGATGGGGGACGCACTGAAGCTTTCTTT
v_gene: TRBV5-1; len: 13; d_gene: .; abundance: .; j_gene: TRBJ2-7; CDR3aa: CASSQGHSYEQYF; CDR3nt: TGCGCCAGCAGCCAGGGACACTCCTACGAGCAGTACTTC
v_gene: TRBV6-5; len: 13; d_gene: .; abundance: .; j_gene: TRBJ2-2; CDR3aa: CASSYEISGELFF; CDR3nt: TGTGCCAGCAGTTACGAGATTTCCGGGGAGCTGTTTTTT
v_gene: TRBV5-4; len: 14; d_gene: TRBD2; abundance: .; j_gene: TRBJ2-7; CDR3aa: CASSLGGSPYEQYF; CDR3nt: TGTGCCAGCAGCTTAGGCGGGAGCCCCTACGAGCAGTACTTC
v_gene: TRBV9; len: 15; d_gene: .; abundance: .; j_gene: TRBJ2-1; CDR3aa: CASSVAGDSYNEQFF; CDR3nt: TGTGCCAGCAGCGTAGCGGGAGATTCCTACAATGAGCAGTTCTTC
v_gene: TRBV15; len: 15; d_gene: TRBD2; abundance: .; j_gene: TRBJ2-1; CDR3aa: CATSRDLAGANEQFF; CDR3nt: TGTGCCACCAGCAGAGATCTAGCGGGAGCTAATGAGCAGTTCTTC